This T cell receptor (beta chain) was obtained from a study of shared clonotypes between healthy human individuals (dated by TCRdb to 2019 to 2021). At the level of the whole study: A few men and a couple of women, aged 18 to 49 years, made up the cohort. For each donor, CD4 naive and CD4 memory were each run on three plates, CD8 naive on two plates, and CD8 memory on one plate. The study deeply sequenced blood TCR repertoires of about 5 healthy adults to estimate repertoire size and the extent of clonotype sharing between individuals. To increase sequencing depth and limit assay-specific biases, TCR repertoire library preparation and sequencing were carried out by different laboratories using diverse techniques. Leukapheresis yielded between about 0.85 and 10 billion PBMCs per donor.

The donors were healthy, HIV-negative adults with no recently reported acute infections or vaccinations. Only Caucasian adults living in Nashville, Tennessee, USA were represented among the donors. CD4+ T cells were enriched by magnetic negative selection, after which naive cells were positively selected on CD45RA and the negative fraction was taken as the memory subset. Blood was obtained by leukapheresis, after which PBMCs were separated by Ficoll-Histopaque density gradient centrifugation and cryopreserved in liquid nitrogen vapor phase. Analytical flow cytometry was used to check the purity and quantity of every magnetically sorted T cell population. Each sorted fraction had its genomic DNA isolated and then quantified by UV absorbance on a Nanodrop 2000c. Using the deep immunoSEQ assay, TCR CDR3 regions were amplified from genomic DNA by multiplex PCR. Genomic DNA extracted from each cell subset was distributed evenly over all wells of several immunoSEQ 96-well plates, and each plate served as one replicate. For sorted subsets, 150 to 200 ng genomic DNA, equal to 25,000 to 35,000 T cell genomes, was loaded into each replicate PCR. Purified libraries were quantified with a Qubit 3.0 fluorometer, sized on a Bioanalyzer 2100, and re-quantified with the KAPA Library Quantification kit. Every immunoSEQ 96-well plate was sequenced on a dedicated single-read 150-cycle Illumina NextSeq 550 flow cell. On the authors' methods: Because only junctional sequences without quality scores were contained in the immunoSEQ output, filtering matching that applied to full-length reads could not be performed. To assign V/J genes and CDR3, sequences were annotated against IMGT germline references using PyIR, a Python wrapper for IgBLAST v1.9. Reads with weak V/J assignments (E-value above 1e-6), missing CDR3, stop codons, out-of-frame junctions, or ambiguous translated residues were removed. V3J clonotypes were defined by identical inferred V gene, J gene, and CDR3 amino acid sequence. The percentage overlap between two repertoires was calculated by dividing the number of shared unique clonotypes by the size of the smaller repertoire. Repertoire richness was assessed with RTK rarefaction, the Chao1 estimator, and Recon v2.1 estimates of unobserved clonotypes. Generation probabilities were computed with OLGA for all TCRbeta clonotypes obtained by the gDNA method from a handful of donors. The source is immuneACCESS, and TCRdb retained only in-frame sequences with V and J called. Part of the clones is not carried over; for the studies checked, unresolved V genes explain less than half of this, and the remainder is unexplained. That table is the source of V, J and clone size, and D and trimming were worked out from the DNA. The sample table holds approximately 2.5 million clones, of which roughly 93% were seen once. 0.36% of the sample comes from the top ten.

Inclusive of the bounding cysteine and phenylalanine, the CDR3 is 14 residues long. Only CDR3 DNA remains: 42 bases, in frame from the first base. Cut back by 0 bases and 2 bases, the V and J ends lie 6 bases apart. CDR1 and CDR2 are drawn from the germline V gene: SGHRS, YFSETQ. General study outcomes and caveats: Because the study included a small number of donors, the genetic and exposure-history diversity represented was limited. Based on pairwise subsampling, the degree of clonotype sharing among donors was expected to be affected by sequencing depth. Rarefaction of sorted-subset datasets indicated incomplete sequencing despite the large sequencing depth. Across several donors, approximately 5% of naive CD4, more than 3% of naive CD8, 2% to 2.5% of memory CD4, and about 0.44% of memory CD8 clonotypes were shared. Estimated clonotype richness was generally larger for naive than for memory subsets. Clonotypes shared by all four sorted-subset donors showed higher generation probabilities than non-shared clonotypes. Only blood was sampled, and tissue TCR repertoires likely differ from those in blood.

A note on this clone: The target of this receptor is not known. No much larger clone exists at a distance of one base, and base qualities are not known.

Sequences were obtained from naive CD4+ T cells from PBMCs. This specimen's cell subset or site label, interpreted: CD45RA+ positively selected. The sequence links TRBV5-1 to TRBJ1-5; a confident D gene designation cannot be given. The TCR was taken from a man between 18 and 35 years old in good health. Some clones in this sample may be carry-over from other donors' samples. The DNA sequence is as follows: TGCGCCAGCAGCTTGGGGATTGGCAATCAGCCCCAGCATTTT. Protein translation: CASSLGIGNQPQHF.